This T cell receptor (beta chain) was recorded in a study of blood T cells in healthy people across ages (dated by TCRdb to between 2014 and 2017). As for the study more broadly: Template switching captured roughly one uniquely barcoded TCR beta cDNA molecule per two T cells in model experiments. Age-related changes in TCR beta repertoire diversity were measured in the study by deep sequencing normalized with unique cDNA molecular identifiers. Donors were grouped into four age groups: young (average 16 years), middle-aged (39), aged (around 60) and long-lived (approximately 78). The study analyzed two additional independent replicas of 1 million unique cDNA reads from the same blood draw for two donors, one aged 18 to 30 and one aged 80 or older. Overall study results and their limits: Observed TCR beta diversity per million T cells fell roughly linearly with age, and a significant reduction was already apparent by age around 36. The percentage of naive T cells measured by flow cytometry correlated strongly with observed TCR beta diversity. Compared with the aged group, more naive CD4+ T cells, fewer expanded clones and increased TCR diversity were shown by the long-lived group, suggesting age selection. Because the CMV infection status of the donors was unknown, age-related changes in expanded clonotypes may potentially have been confounded. Total diversity estimates from one million sequenced T cells were considered lower bounds and underestimates. Bulk unsorted PBMC profiling prevented conclusive comparison of naive and antigen-experienced compartments.

This clonotype has only a few counts. The antigen it binds to is not known. No much larger clone is present one base from it, and per-base qualities are unavailable. Library prep was done by 5' RACE. The data were produced on an Illumina HiSeq 2500. A second PCR of roughly 7 to 11 cycles was performed with a sample-barcoded 5' primer and a J-beta primer mix. A template-switch 5' adaptor carrying 12 random nucleotides introduced a unique molecular identifier onto each TCR beta cDNA molecule. At least 2.5 million CDR3-containing paired-end reads were obtained from each sample. The Mint cDNA synthesis kit, primed by a TRBC-specific oligonucleotide, was used to synthesize first-strand cDNA from all RNA. All cDNA was treated with uracil-DNA glycosylase and then went through a first 18-cycle PCR with the universal primers M1SS and BC2_uni_R. In the paper's pipeline: For normalization, 1 million high-quality reads were randomly selected from each sample, with every read carrying a distinct molecular identifier. Instead of being binned into consensus sequences, reads with shared molecular identifiers were discarded. CDR3 identification, clonotype clustering and error correction used MiTCR with a Q25 quality threshold and the strictest error-elimination algorithm. A nonparametric unseen species model with Euler transformation was used to estimate a lower bound on total TCR beta diversity. In-frame beta chains were kept once TCRdb had trimmed the public reads at Q25 with fastp and called clones with MiXCR. Each CDR3 protein gets just one entry, which takes the most common genes and DNA from the rows behind it. Clone size and V and J calls follow TCRdb, not the original study. The sample yields around 1,000,000 distinct CDR3 sequences; around 25% were counted once. Together, the top ten hold approximately 0.7% of the sample.

The CDR3 has 13 amino acids, counting the end cysteine and phenylalanine. Here the CDR3 DNA is all that survives: 39 bases in frame from base 1. The germline ends are 11 bases apart after V is trimmed by 2 bases and J by 9 bases. The germline V gene specifies MDHEN as CDR1 and SYDVKM as CDR2. Donors were around 37 systemically healthy Caucasian individuals from Russia aged roughly 6 to 90 years. Around 10 milliliters of peripheral blood were collected from each donor into EDTA-treated Vacutainer tubes. Ficoll-Paque density-gradient centrifugation was used to isolate PBMCs, with at least 7 million obtained per sample. Trizol reagent was used to extract total RNA from the PBMCs, yielding at least 6 micrograms per sample. For every donor, an aliquot of PBMCs went through flow cytometry to measure the percentages of naive CD45RAhigh/CD27high T cells. This sample was shared with a second study, whose subject was T cells of mothers and their children. The second study's authors report: Nine systemically healthy Caucasian individuals served as donors, namely three mothers together with their six children. cDNA synthesis consumed the entire amount of extracted RNA, loaded at about 1.6 ug RNA in each 15 ul reaction. In the second PCR, sample barcodes and 2-4 random nucleotides were introduced via the M1S primer. Over 8.5 million TCR beta CDR3 reads came from each mother, compared with 2.5 million to 3.5 million reads from each child. TCR recombination output is similarly shaped by thymic selection in related and unrelated pairs, with a minor effect exerted by inherited differences. Normalized repertoire overlap in related mother-child pairs was always slightly higher than in unrelated mother-child pairs, but the difference was never significant. Persistent microchimeric T cell clones were not detected, at a sensitivity of roughly 100 clones per million clonotypes. The study used deep NGS to compare TCR beta repertoires of mothers and children, seeking features distinguishing related mother-child pairs from unrelated individuals. On average, the children were approximately 11 +/- 4 years old, while the mothers were approximately 41 +/- 4 years old. After adapter ligation was performed with NEBNext reagents, the libraries were sequenced on an Illumina HiSeq 2000 with 100+100 nt paired-end reads. To avoid cross-contamination, the mother libraries and the child libraries were prepared a month apart and sequenced in separate runs. For each donor, somewhere between about 450,000 and 2,000,000 distinct TCR beta clonotypes were identified. Naive TCR beta clonotypes were estimated from low-frequency clonotypes matched to each donor's FACS-determined naive share, without sorting.

The receptor was derived from a girl aged 2-10 years in good health. The chain uses TRBV28 and TRBJ1-5, with the D segment identity uncertain. The specimen was blood. The CDR3 protein sequence reads: CASSLVQSRPQHF. In nucleotide form, the sequence is TGTGCCAGCAGTTTAGTACAATCTAGGCCCCAGCATTTT.